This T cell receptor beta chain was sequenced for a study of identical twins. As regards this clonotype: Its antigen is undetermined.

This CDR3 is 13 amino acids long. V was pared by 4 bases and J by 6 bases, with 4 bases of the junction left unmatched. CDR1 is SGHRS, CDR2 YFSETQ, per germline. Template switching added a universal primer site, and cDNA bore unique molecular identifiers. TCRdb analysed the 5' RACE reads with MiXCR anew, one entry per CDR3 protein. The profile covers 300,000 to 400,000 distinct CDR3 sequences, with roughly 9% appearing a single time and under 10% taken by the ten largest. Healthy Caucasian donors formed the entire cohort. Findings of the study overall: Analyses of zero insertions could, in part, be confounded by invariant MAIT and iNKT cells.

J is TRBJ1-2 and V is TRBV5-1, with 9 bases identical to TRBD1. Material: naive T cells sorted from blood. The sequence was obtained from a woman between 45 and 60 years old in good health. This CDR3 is CASSAGQGNGYTF. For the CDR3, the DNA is TGCGCCAGCAGCGCTGGACAGGGGAATGGCTACACCTTC.